This T cell receptor (beta chain) emerged from a study of blood T cell repertoires in COVID-19 (dated by TCRdb to 2018 to 2021). At the level of the whole study: The collaborator samples originated in the United States, Italy and Spain and spanned the acute and convalescent phases of COVID-19. The material from the prospective study consisted of cDNA or gDNA derived from T cells, B-cell-depleted T cells, or PBMCs. The dataset comprised deeply sampled blood TCRbeta repertoires from subjects exposed to, actively infected with, or recovered from COVID-19. The repertoires were made available in a free public database intended to serve as a resource for research on the immune response to SARS-CoV-2. The samples were drawn from the first 160 participants of the ongoing ImmuneRACE study and from some 1,300 subjects provided by 6 global collaborators. Nearly every sample came with metadata listing a de-identified subject ID, COVID-19 status, age in years and sex. HLA class I and class II types, where available, came from metadata supplied by the sample provider rather than from assay-based typing. The study at large found these results: Clinical and demographic metadata were provided uncurated, with the amount varying by source and participant.

V ends up 10 bases short and J 1 base short, with an unmatched junction base count of 8. From its cysteine to its phenylalanine, the CDR3 spans 16 amino acids. Only CDR3 DNA is held: 48 bases, read in frame from base 1. Per the germline V gene (reference sequence), LNHDA is the CDR1 and SQIVND is the CDR2. A note on this clone: Its target antigen remains unknown. No clone much larger than this one lies a single base away; base qualities are absent.

The immunoSEQ Assay, a bias-controlled multiplex PCR, was used to amplify TCRbeta CDR3 regions from genomic DNA. As for how the authors treated the data: Nucleated cell counts per sample were estimated from amplification of reference gene primers within the assay. To quantify the absolute abundance of each unique TCRbeta CDR3 rearrangement, sequence reads were collapsed and filtered. Productive Simpson clonality was computed per sample as the square root of Simpson's diversity index over productive rearrangements. In its TCRdb copy, this immuneACCESS table keeps in-frame sequences only and misses some clones. Where compared with another copy, unresolved V genes explain less than half of these, and the others have no known cause. Clonal size and the V and J genes are those of that table, whereas D and trimming came from the DNA. The sample profile shows 150,000 to 200,000 clones; 80% to 95% of them were found once. The ten biggest clones cover roughly 5% of the sample.

Each collaborating institution followed its own protocols to collect whole blood in K2EDTA tubes. For TCRbeta analysis, collaborators shipped samples as frozen whole blood, isolated PBMCs, or DNA extracted from either of those sample types. This sequence was found in a woman in her forties or fifties with acute or convalescent COVID-19. The chain is encoded by TRBV19 joined to TRBJ2-5; TRBD2 lines up with 14 middle nucleotides. The specimen was peripheral blood. The bases read TGTGCCACTGGGACTAGCGGGGGAGATTCCCAAGAGACCCAGTACTTC. Translated, it reads CATGTSGGDSQETQYF. With the rest looked up from the reference TRBV19 and TRBJ2-5 genes rather than sequenced, the full variable domain is DGGITQSPKYLFRKEGQNVTLSCEQNLNHDAMYWYRQDPGQGLRLIYYSQIVNDFQKGDIAEGYSVSREKKESFPLTVTSAQKNPTAFYLCATGTSGGDSQETQYFGPGTRLLVL.